A selection of T cell receptor beta chains follows, all from one sample in a study of shared clonotypes between healthy human individuals. Using immunoSEQ multiplex PCR, the repertoire was profiled, and TCRdb retains in-frame clones only, with some absent. Altogether 1.5 million to 2.5 million clones are present, approximately 94% being singletons, with the ten largest covering approximately 1.2%. Sequencing was done on a sample of naive CD8+ T cells sorted from blood. Receptors originate from a man aged 18-30 years in good health. Each CDR3 is given without its conserved first and last residue. A D gene is named only where the DNA matches it firmly.

v_gene	j_gene	d_gene	CDR3aa
TRBV5-6	TRBJ2-1	NA	ASSFGQGPPRAMDEQF
TRBV11-2	TRBJ2-7	NA	ASSLDNSYEQY
TRBV2	TRBJ2-3	TRBD2	ATRAGTDTQY
TRBV27	TRBJ1-6	NA	ASSFYDSPLH
TRBV19	TRBJ2-1	NA	ASSLQLVGSYNEQF
TRBV29-1	TRBJ1-2	TRBD1	SVVGTGDGGGYT
TRBV5-6	TRBJ2-7	NA	ASSLVGGNSYEQY
TRBV6-1	TRBJ1-1	NA	ASKKRHSNTEAF
TRBV29-1	TRBJ2-5	NA	SVESDTYQETQY
TRBV21-1	TRBJ2-7	NA	ASSNRDRLSYEQY
TRBV28	TRBJ2-5	TRBD2	ASSLPSGGAVETQY
TRBV4-3	TRBJ2-5	NA	ASSQDSKYQETQY
TRBV29-1	TRBJ1-2	NA	SVQDGANYGYT
TRBV19	TRBJ1-5	NA	ASSPRDQPQH
TRBV7-9	TRBJ2-1	TRBD2	ASSSSGEPYNEQF
TRBV6-6	TRBJ2-1	TRBD2	ASKLTSVSSYNEQF
TRBV7-9	TRBJ2-7	TRBD2	ASSRSTSGDGEQY
TRBV9	TRBJ1-2	TRBD1	ASSVGGQASGGYT
TRBV27	TRBJ2-2	TRBD2	ASSSLLAGEGTGELF
TRBV19	TRBJ2-3	NA	ASSIQDHTDTQY
TRBV4-1	TRBJ2-1	NA	ASSDRGYNEQF
TRBV7-9	TRBJ2-7	TRBD2	ASSTPTSALSEQY
TRBV5-1	TRBJ1-6	TRBD1	ASSPGQGTTPLH
TRBV9	TRBJ2-7	TRBD2	ASGTSGREQY
TRBV28	TRBJ1-5	NA	ASSLVQNQPQH
TRBV6-1	TRBJ2-7	TRBD2	ASSAGGSYEQY